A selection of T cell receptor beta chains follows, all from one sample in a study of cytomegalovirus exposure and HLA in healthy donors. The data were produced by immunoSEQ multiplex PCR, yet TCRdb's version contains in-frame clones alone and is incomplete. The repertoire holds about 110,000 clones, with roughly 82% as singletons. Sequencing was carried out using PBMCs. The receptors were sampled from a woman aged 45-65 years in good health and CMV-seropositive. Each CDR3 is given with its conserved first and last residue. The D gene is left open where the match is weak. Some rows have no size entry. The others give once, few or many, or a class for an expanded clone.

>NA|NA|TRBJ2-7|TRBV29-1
TGCAGCGTTGAGCAGGGTCGGAGCTACGAGCAGTACTTC
CSVEQGRSYEQYF
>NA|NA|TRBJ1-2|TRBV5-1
TGCGCCAGCCCTAAGACAGGTTCTAACTATGGCTACACCTTC
CASPKTGSNYGYTF
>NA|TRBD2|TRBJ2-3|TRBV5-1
TGCGCCAGCAGCTTGCTAGCGGGGGGCCTCACAGATACGCAGTATTTT
CASSLLAGGLTDTQYF
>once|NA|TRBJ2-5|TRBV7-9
TGTGCCAGCAGCCCGGCAGCGCCGCAAGAGACCCAGTACTTC
CASSPAAPQETQYF
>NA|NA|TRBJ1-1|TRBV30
TGTGCCTGGAGTTTTCGCACTGAAGCTTTCTTT
CAWSFRTEAFF
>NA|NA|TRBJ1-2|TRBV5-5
TGTGCCAGCAGCTTGGTTGCACTTTCTAACTATGGCTACACCTTC
CASSLVALSNYGYTF
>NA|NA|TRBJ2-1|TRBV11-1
TGTGCCAGCAGCTTAGACAGGGTCCGCAATGAGCAGTTCTTC
CASSLDRVRNEQFF
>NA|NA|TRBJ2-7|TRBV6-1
TGTGCCAGCAGTGAAGGAGAGGGCTCCTACGAGCAGTACTTC
CASSEGEGSYEQYF
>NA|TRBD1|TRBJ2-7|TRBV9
TGTGCCAGCAGCACGGACAGGGGATCCTACGAGCAGTACTTC
CASSTDRGSYEQYF
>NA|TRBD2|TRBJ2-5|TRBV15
TGTGCCACCAGCGGAGGCGGCGGGGGGGCCCTTGAGACCCAGTACTTC
CATSGGGGGALETQYF
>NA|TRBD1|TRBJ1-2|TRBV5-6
TGTGCCAGCAGCCCGCTTGCAGGGGGAGGCTATGGCTACACCTTC
CASSPLAGGGYGYTF
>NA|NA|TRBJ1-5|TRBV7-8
TGTGCCAGCTCGGAGTGGAGCAATCAGCCCCAGCATTTT
CASSEWSNQPQHF
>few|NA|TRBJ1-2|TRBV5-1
TGCGCCAGCAGCCCCAGCGGGGGCGTCTATGGCTACACCTTC
CASSPSGGVYGYTF
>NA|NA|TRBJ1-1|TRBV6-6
TGTGCCAGCAGGCTGGGAGTTCCCAACACTGAAGCTTTCTTT
CASRLGVPNTEAFF
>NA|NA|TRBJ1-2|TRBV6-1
TGTGCCAGCAGTGAGCCTGGTGAGGACTATGGCTACACCTTC
CASSEPGEDYGYTF
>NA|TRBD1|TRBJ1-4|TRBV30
TGTGCCTGGAGTGTATTACAGGGGAGAGGGGAAAAACTGTTTTTT
CAWSVLQGRGEKLFF
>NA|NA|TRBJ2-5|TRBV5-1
TGCGCCAGCGGTCGGCAGAGGGCGGAAGAGACCCAGTACTTC
CASGRQRAEETQYF
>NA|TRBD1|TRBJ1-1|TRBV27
TGTGCCAGCTCAGGGGGCTGGGGGAACACTGAAGCTTTCTTT
CASSGGWGNTEAFF
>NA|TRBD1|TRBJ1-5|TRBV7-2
TGTGCCAGCAGCTTAGTTCCGGGACAGGGGGGGCACCAGCCCCAGCATTTT
CASSLVPGQGGHQPQHF
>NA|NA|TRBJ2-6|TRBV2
TGTGCCAGCAGTCCGTTCTTGAAGGGCGGGGGGGCCAACGTCCTGACTTTC
CASSPFLKGGGANVLTF
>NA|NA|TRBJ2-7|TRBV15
TGTGCCACCAGCAGAGGGGGGACAACTTACTCCTACGAGCAGTACTTC
CATSRGGTTYSYEQYF
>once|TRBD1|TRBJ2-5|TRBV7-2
TGTGCCAGCAGCTCAACAGGGGCGGGAGAGACCCAGTACTTC
CASSSTGAGETQYF
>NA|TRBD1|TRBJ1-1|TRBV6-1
TGTGCCAGCAGTAGGGGGCGGGTCACTGAAGCTTTCTTT
CASSRGRVTEAFF
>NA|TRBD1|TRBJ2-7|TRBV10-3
TGTGCCATCAGTGCTGACAGGGGAGAGCAGTACTTC
CAISADRGEQYF
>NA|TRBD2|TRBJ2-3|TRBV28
TGTGCCAGCCTACTAGCGACTAGCACAGATACGCAGTATTTT
CASLLATSTDTQYF
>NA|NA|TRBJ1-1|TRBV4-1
TGCGCCAGCAGCCAAGATATTCCAAAAGGGATAGCGGGAGGGTTTAAAGTGGAAGCTTTCTTT
CASSQDIPKGIAGGFKVEAFF
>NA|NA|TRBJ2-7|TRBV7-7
TGTGCCAGCAGCTTAGCCGCGGGCCACGGGGAGCAGTACTTC
CASSLAAGHGEQYF
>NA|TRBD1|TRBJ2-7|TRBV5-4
TGTGCCAGCAACGAACTCCCGAGACAGGGGGCGCGGGAGCAGTACTTC
CASNELPRQGAREQYF
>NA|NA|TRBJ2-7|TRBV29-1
TGCAGCGTTGGTCACAATTCCTACGAGCAGTACTTC
CSVGHNSYEQYF
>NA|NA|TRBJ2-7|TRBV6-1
TGTGCCAGCAGTGGAGGGGGCTACGAGCAGTACTTC
CASSGGGYEQYF
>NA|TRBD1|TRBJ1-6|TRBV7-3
TGTGCCAGCAGCATACAGGGGGATAATTCACCCCTCCACTTT
CASSIQGDNSPLHF
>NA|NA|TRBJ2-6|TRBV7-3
TGTGCCAGCAGCCGAGACTGGTCCTCTGGGGCCAACGTCCTGACTTTC
CASSRDWSSGANVLTF
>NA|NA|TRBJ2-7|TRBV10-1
TGCGCCAGCAGTGAGTCGGTGAGCTACGAGCAGTACTTC
CASSESVSYEQYF
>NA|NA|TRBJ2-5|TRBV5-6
TGTGCCAGCAGCTTCGTGACAGAAGAGACCCAGTACTTC
CASSFVTEETQYF
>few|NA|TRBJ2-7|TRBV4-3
TGCGCCAGCAGCCAAGATCTCAATTCAGGCATAAGGTCCTCCTACGAGCAGTACTTC
CASSQDLNSGIRSSYEQYF
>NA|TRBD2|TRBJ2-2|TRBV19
TGTGCCAGTAGTATCGGTAGCGGGGGGCTCACCGGGGAGCTGTTTTTT
CASSIGSGGLTGELFF
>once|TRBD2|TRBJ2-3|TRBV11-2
TGTGCCAGCAGCTTAGGGGCTAGCGGGGGAATCGTTACGCAGTATTTT
CASSLGASGGIVTQYF
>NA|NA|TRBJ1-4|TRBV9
TGTGCCAGCAGCCCCTCAGGGGTAAGCGGCACTAATGAAAAACTGTTTTTT
CASSPSGVSGTNEKLFF
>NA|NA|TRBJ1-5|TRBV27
TGTGCCAGCAGTTTTATAGGGGGGGAAAGCAATCAGCCCCAGCATTTT
CASSFIGGESNQPQHF
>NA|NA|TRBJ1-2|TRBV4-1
TGCGCCAGCAGCTACCTGACAGTTAACTATGGCTACACCTTC
CASSYLTVNYGYTF
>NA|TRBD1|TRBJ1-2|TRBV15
TGTGCCACCAGCAGAGACCTTGGGGACAGATACACCTTC
CATSRDLGDRYTF
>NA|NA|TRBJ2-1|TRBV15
TGTGCCACCCTAGGAGGGAGCTCCTACAATGAGCAGTTCTTC
CATLGGSSYNEQFF